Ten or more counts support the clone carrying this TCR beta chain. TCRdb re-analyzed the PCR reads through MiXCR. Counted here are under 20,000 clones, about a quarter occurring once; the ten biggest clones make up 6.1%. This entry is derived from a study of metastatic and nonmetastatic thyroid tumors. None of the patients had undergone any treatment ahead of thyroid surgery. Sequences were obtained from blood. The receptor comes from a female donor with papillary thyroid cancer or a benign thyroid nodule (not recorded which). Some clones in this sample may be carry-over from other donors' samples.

CDR3 residues: CSVQGDSLLGTGELFF. The CDR3 DNA reads TGCAGCGTGCAGGGGGACTCCCTTCTAGGCACCGGGGAGCTGTTTTTT. This sequence joins TRBV29-1 and TRBJ2-2; a weak D match, TRBD1 (7 bases). Trimming stripped 6 bases from V and 4 bases from J, with 21 bases between. In germline, CDR1 is SQVTM, CDR2 ANQGSEA. This CDR3 spans 16 amino acids.